These T cell receptor beta chains were read from a single sample in a study of T cell responses to AZD1222 COVID-19 vaccine. Libraries were prepared by immunoSEQ multiplex PCR; TCRdb keeps only in-frame clonotypes and omits some of them. Of 130,000 or so clones in the sample, roughly 88% were seen once. The sample here was peripheral blood, taken 28 days after the second AZD1222 dose. These receptors were taken from an adult who received the AZD1222 COVID-19 vaccine. The CDR3 runs from the conserved cysteine through the conserved F or W. D genes are given only for firm matches. Not all rows give a size; the values are once, few, many and, for expanded clones, a class.

TRBJ2-2 . . TRBV19 TGTGCCAGTAGTATCCTCCAAGCAGAGACAGGCGGGGAGCTGTTTTTT CASSILQAETGGELFF
TRBJ2-3 TRBD2 . TRBV28 TGTGCCAGCAGCATACTAGCGTCTAGCACAGATACGCAGTATTTT CASSILASSTDTQYF
TRBJ2-2 TRBD1 once TRBV19 TGTGCCAGTAGACAAGCGAGGGGGCTTACCGGGGAGCTGTTTTTT CASRQARGLTGELFF
TRBJ2-2 . . TRBV7-9 TGTGCCAGCAGCTTAGCCGGGAGTAGGGAGCTGTTTTTT CASSLAGSRELFF
TRBJ1-1 TRBD1 . TRBV6-1 TGTGCCAGCAGTGAGGGGAACAGGGGCACTGAAGCTTTCTTT CASSEGNRGTEAFF
TRBJ2-1 . . TRBV4-1 TGCGCCAGCAGCCGTGTATTAGGGGAGGTCTACAATGAGCAGTTCTTC CASSRVLGEVYNEQFF
TRBJ1-1 TRBD1 . TRBV5-1 TGCGCCAGCAGCTTGAAGGGACAGGGGACTGAAGCTTTCTTT CASSLKGQGTEAFF
TRBJ2-1 . . TRBV5-6 TGTGCCAGCAGCTCCTACAATGAGCAGTTCTTC CASSSYNEQFF
TRBJ1-6 . once TRBV7-2 TGTGCCAGCAGCCTCCAGGGGATACCTAATTCACCCCTCCACTTT CASSLQGIPNSPLHF
TRBJ2-5 . once TRBV5-1 TGCGCCAGCAGCACAGGGACGGCCAAAACGGAGACCCAGTACTTC CASSTGTAKTETQYF
TRBJ1-1 . . TRBV7-8 TGTGCCAGCAGCTCGGGCACGGGACCTGAAGCTTTCTTT CASSSGTGPEAFF
TRBJ2-2 TRBD1 . TRBV9 TGTGCCAGCAGCCCCTACATTCTAGGGACAGGGCACACCGGGGAGCTGTTTTTT CASSPYILGTGHTGELFF
TRBJ2-1 TRBD2 . TRBV4-2 TGTGCCAGCAGCCTCCGACTAGCGGGGGAGTACAATGAGCAGTTCTTC CASSLRLAGEYNEQFF
TRBJ1-1 TRBD1 . TRBV6-5 TGTGCCAGCAGGACAGGGGGCACGAACACTGAAGCTTTCTTT CASRTGGTNTEAFF
TRBJ2-3 . . TRBV24-1 TGTGCCACCGCAGACCGAGCAACTAGCACAGATACGCAGTATTTT CATADRATSTDTQYF
TRBJ2-2 . . TRBV12-3/TRBV12-4 TGTGCCAGCAGCCTGACGAGCGGGGAGCTGTTTTTT CASSLTSGELFF
TRBJ1-2 . . TRBV6-5 TGTGCCAGCATATACTCCTATGGCTACACCTTC CASIYSYGYTF
TRBJ2-7 TRBD2 . TRBV5-1 TGCGCCAGCAGCCAGGGACTAGCGGTTACCTACGAGCAGTACTTC CASSQGLAVTYEQYF
TRBJ2-7 TRBD2 . TRBV6-5 TGTGCCAGCAGGGCTAGCGGGGGGAACTACGAGCAGTACTTC CASRASGGNYEQYF
TRBJ1-6 . once TRBV7-9 TGTGCCAGCAGCCCCCCGGGCGGTTTTAATTCACCCCTCCACTTT CASSPPGGFNSPLHF
TRBJ1-3 . . TRBV28 TGTGCCAGCAGTCCCCTCGGGAGCTCTGGAAACACCATATATTTT CASSPLGSSGNTIYF
TRBJ2-1 TRBD2 . TRBV11-3 TGTGCCAGCAGCCCCAGACTAGCGGGAGGCCTCAATGAGCAGTTCTTC CASSPRLAGGLNEQFF
TRBJ1-5 TRBD1 . TRBV7-2 TGTGCCAGCACAACAGGGGCTGGTAGCAATCAGCCCCAGCATTTT CASTTGAGSNQPQHF
TRBJ1-1 TRBD1 once TRBV11-3 TGTGCCAGCAGCTCTGGACAGGGGGCCAGCACTGAAGCTTTCTTT CASSSGQGASTEAFF
TRBJ1-3 . . TRBV4-1 TGCGCCAGCAGCCAAGATGGGGAGGGTCTAGGTGGAAACACCATATATTTT CASSQDGEGLGGNTIYF
TRBJ2-7 TRBD2 once TRBV6-5 TGTGCCAGCAGCAGGACTAGATCCTCCTACGAGCAGTACTTC CASSRTRSSYEQYF
TRBJ2-3 . . TRBV6-2/TRBV6-3 TGTGCCAGCACCCCAGGGTGGGCTAGCACAGATACGCAGTATTTT CASTPGWASTDTQYF
TRBJ1-2 . few TRBV6-5 TGTGCCAGCAGTTACTCGAGTCAGGGAAAGAGTGGCTACACCTTC CASSYSSQGKSGYTF
TRBJ2-2 . . TRBV19 TGTGCCAGTCGCAACACCGGGGAGCTGTTTTTT CASRNTGELFF
TRBJ2-6 . . TRBV5-1 TGCGCCAGCAGCGGCGACAGGCCCTCCTCTGGGGCCAACGTCCTGACTTTC CASSGDRPSSGANVLTF
TRBJ2-5 . . TRBV5-1 TGCGCCAGCAGCTTGTCTATCATGGAGACCCAGTACTTC CASSLSIMETQYF
TRBJ1-1 TRBD1 . TRBV5-5 TGTGCCAGCAGCTTGGTTTGGGACAGGGGGCGGGGCACTGAAGCTTTCTTT CASSLVWDRGRGTEAFF
TRBJ1-5 . . TRBV24-1 TGTGCCACCAGTGATCGATCGGAGGCGGGGCAGCCCCAGCATTTT CATSDRSEAGQPQHF
TRBJ2-1 . . TRBV7-6 TGTGCCAGCAGCTTAATCCCGGGCTCCTACAATGAGCAGTTCTTC CASSLIPGSYNEQFF
TRBJ1-2 . . TRBV9 TGTGCCAGCAGTGAGACTAAGGGAAACGGTGGCTACACCTTC CASSETKGNGGYTF
TRBJ1-4 TRBD1 . TRBV27 TGTGCCAGCAGTTCTCTTAGGACAGGGTTTGAAAAACTGTTTTTT CASSSLRTGFEKLFF
TRBJ2-1 . . TRBV12-3/TRBV12-4 TGTGCCAGCACCCCTAAGGTTAACGAGCAGTTCTTC CASTPKVNEQFF